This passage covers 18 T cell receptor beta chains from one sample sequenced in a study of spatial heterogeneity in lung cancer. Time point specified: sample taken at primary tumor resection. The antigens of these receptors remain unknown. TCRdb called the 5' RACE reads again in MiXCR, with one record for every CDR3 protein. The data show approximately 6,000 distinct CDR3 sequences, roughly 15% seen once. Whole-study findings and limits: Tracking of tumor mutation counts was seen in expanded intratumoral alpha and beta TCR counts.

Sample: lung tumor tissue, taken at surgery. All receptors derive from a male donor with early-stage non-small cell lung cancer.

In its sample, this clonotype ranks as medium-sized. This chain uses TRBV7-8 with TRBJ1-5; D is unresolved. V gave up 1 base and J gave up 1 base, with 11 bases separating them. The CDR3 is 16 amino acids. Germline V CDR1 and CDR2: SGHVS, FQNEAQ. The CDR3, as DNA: TGTGCCAGCAGCTTAGGGGCTGCGGGAAGCAATCAGCCCCAGCATTTT. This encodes CASSLGAAGSNQPQHF. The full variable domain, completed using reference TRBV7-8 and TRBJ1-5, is GAGVSQSPRYKVAKRGQDVALRCDPISGHVSLFWYQQALGQGPEFLTYFQNEAQLDKSGLPSDRFFAERPEGSVSTLKIQRTQQEDSAVYLCASSLGAAGSNQPQHFGDGTRLSIL.

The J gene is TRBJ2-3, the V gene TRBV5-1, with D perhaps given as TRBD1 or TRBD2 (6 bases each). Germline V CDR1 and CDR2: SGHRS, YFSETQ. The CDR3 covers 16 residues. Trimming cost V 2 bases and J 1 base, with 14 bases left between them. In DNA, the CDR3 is TGCGCCAGCAGCTTTACGGGGGCCCTAGGCACAGATACGCAGTATTTT. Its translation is CASSFTGALGTDTQYF.

In nucleotides, the CDR3 is TGTGCCTGGAGCGGGAAAAGTAACCAGCCCCAGCATTTT. It specifies CAWSGKSNQPQHF. The genes are TRBV30 and TRBJ1-5; D gene uncertain. Per the germline V gene, CDR1 is GTSNPN and CDR2 is SVGIG (reference sequence). The CDR3 contains 13 residues. Trimming took off 3 bases at V and 7 bases at J, with 13 bases between the two ends.

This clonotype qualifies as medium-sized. CDR3 sequence (DNA): TGTGCCAGCAGCTTATCTGGGAGTGGGGCCAACGTCCTGACTTTC. This gives the protein CASSLSGSGANVLTF. The genes are TRBV7-6 and TRBJ2-6; possible D gene TRBD2, 5 bases. V gave up 2 bases and J gave up 3 bases, with 8 bases separating them. This CDR3 spans 15 amino acids. Germline V gene data show CDR1 as SGHVS and CDR2 as FNYEAQ.

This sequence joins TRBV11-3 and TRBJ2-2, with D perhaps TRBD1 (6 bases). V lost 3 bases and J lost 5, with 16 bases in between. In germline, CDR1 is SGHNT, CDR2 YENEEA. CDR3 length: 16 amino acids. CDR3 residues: CASSFSGTRSTGELFF. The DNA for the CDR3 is TGTGCCAGCAGCTTTAGTGGGACAAGATCAACCGGGGAGCTGTTTTTT.

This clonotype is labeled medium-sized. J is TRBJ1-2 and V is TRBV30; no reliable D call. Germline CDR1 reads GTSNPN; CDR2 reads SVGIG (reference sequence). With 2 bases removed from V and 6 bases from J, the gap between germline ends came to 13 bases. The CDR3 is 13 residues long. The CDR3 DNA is TGTGCCTGGAGTCCGGCCCAGGAGCATGGCTACACCTTC. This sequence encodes CAWSPAQEHGYTF.

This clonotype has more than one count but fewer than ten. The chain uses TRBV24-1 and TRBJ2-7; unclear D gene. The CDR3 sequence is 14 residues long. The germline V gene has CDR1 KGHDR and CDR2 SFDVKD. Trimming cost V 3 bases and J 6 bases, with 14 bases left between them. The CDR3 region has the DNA TGTGCCACCAGTGATGCAACGGACGCGAGCGAGCAGTACTTC. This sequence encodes CATSDATDASEQYF.

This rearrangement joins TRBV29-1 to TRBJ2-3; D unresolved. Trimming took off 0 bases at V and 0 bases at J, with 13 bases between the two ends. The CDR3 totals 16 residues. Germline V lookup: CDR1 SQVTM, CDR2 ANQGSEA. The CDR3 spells CSVEDSSVRSTDTQYF. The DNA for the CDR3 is TGCAGCGTTGAAGATTCCAGCGTACGAAGCACAGATACGCAGTATTTT.

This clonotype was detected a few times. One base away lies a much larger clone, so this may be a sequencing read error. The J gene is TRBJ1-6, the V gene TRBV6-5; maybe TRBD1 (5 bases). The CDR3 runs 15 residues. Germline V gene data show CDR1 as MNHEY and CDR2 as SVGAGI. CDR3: CTSSNPGTGGSPLHF. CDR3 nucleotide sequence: TGTACCAGCAGTAACCCCGGGACCGGCGGTTCACCCCTCCACTTT.

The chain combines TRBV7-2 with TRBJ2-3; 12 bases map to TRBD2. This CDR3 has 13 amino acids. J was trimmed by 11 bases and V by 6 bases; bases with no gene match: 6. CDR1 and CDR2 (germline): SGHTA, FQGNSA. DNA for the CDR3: TGTGCCAGCAGGGATAGGACTAGCGGGGAGCAGTATTTT. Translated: CASRDRTSGEQYF.

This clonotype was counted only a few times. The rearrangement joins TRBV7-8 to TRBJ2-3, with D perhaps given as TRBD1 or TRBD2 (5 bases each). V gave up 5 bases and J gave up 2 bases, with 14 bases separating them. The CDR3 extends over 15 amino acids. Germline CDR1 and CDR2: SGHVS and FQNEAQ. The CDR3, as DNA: TGTGCCAGCAGCCCCCTTGGGGGTTTCACAGATACGCAGTATTTT. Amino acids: CASSPLGGFTDTQYF. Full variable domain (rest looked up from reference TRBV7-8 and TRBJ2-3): GAGVSQSPRYKVAKRGQDVALRCDPISGHVSLFWYQQALGQGPEFLTYFQNEAQLDKSGLPSDRFFAERPEGSVSTLKIQRTQQEDSAVYLCASSPLGGFTDTQYFGPGTRLTVL.

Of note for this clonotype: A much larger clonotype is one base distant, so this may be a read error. Written as DNA, the CDR3 is TGTGCCAGCAGCCAAGATCCAGGGGGGAGTAATGAAAAACCGTTTTTT. This gives the protein CASSQDPGGSNEKPFF. This rearrangement joins TRBV14 to TRBJ1-4; TRBD1 matches 7 bases. This CDR3 contains 16 residues. Per the germline V gene, CDR1 is SGHDN and CDR2 is FVKESK.

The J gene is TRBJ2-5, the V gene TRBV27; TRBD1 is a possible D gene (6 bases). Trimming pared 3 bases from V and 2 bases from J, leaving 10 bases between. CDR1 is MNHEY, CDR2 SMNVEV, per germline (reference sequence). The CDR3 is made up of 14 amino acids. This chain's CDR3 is CASSFGQRQETQYF. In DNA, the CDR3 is TGTGCCAGCAGTTTTGGACAGAGACAAGAGACCCAGTACTTC.

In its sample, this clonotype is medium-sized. CDR3 sequence: CASSLRGGRAKNIQYF. DNA of the CDR3: TGTGCCAGCAGCCTTAGGGGTGGCCGAGCCAAAAACATTCAGTACTTC. The chain couples TRBV27 to TRBJ2-4; a weak D match, TRBD1 (5 bases). From germline, CDR1 is MNHEY and CDR2 SMNVEV (reference sequence). The V and J ends lost 6 bases and 0 bases respectively, with 15 bases between them. The CDR3 is made up of 16 amino acids.

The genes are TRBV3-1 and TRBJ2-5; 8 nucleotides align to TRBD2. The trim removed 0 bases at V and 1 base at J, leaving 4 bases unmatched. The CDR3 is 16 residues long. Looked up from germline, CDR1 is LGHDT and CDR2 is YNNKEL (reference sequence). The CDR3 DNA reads TGTGCCAGCAGCCAAGATCTCCTAGCGGGCCAAGAGACCCAGTACTTC. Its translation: CASSQDLLAGQETQYF.

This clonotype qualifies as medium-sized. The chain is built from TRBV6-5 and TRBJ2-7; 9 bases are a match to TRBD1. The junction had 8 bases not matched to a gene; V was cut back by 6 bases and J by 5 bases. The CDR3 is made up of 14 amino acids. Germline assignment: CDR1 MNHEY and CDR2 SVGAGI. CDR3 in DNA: TGTGCCAGCAGATCACAGGGGGCTATCGACGAGCAGTACTTC. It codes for CASRSQGAIDEQYF.

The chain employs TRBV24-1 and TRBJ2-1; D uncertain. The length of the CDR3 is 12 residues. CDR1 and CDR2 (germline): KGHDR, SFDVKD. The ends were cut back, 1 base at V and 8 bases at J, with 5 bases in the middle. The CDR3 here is CATSDFGHEQFF. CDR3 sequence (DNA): TGTGCCACCAGTGATTTCGGACATGAGCAGTTCTTC.

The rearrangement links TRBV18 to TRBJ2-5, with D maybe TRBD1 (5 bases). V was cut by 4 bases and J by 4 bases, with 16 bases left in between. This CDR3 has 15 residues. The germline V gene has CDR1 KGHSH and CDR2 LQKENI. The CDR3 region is CASSLRAGQGETQYF. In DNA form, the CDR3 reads TGTGCCAGCTCACTCCGGGCCGGGCAGGGAGAGACCCAGTACTTC.